This passage covers 18 T cell receptor beta chains from one sample sequenced in a study of early T cells in non-severe SARS-CoV-2 infection (dated by TCRdb to about 2021). Libraries were constructed by 5' RACE. Sequencing was carried out with a NextSeq 500. The public reads were quality trimmed at Q25 with fastp and then assembled into clones with MiXCR by TCRdb, keeping productive beta chains. Here each entry gathers all rows of one CDR3 protein and keeps the most common genes and DNA. Present in this sample are tens of thousands of distinct CDR3 sequences, roughly a tenth of which were seen just once. The ten largest make up approximately 5.4% of the sample. Sequencing used whole blood, obtained at baseline. All receptors derive from an adult who was a healthcare worker with PCR-confirmed SARS-CoV-2 infection or an uninfected control (not recorded which).

This clonotype was picked up one time. The chain couples TRBV20-1 to TRBJ1-2; 7 nucleotides line up with TRBD1. This CDR3 is 15 amino acids long. The J segment lost 0 bases and the V segment lost 1 base, leaving 5 bases of the junction unmatched. Looked up from germline, CDR1 is DFQATT and CDR2 is SNEGSKA (reference sequence). The CDR3, as DNA: TGCAGTGCTAGAGTCCCGGGACAGACTAACTATGGCTACACCTTC. It yields the protein CSARVPGQTNYGYTF.

In its sample, this clonotype was seen many times. The chain employs TRBV20-1 and TRBJ1-1; D gene ambiguous. The ends were cut back, 3 bases at V and 10 bases at J, with 12 bases in the middle. Germline V gives CDR1 DFQATT, CDR2 SNEGSKA (reference sequence). This CDR3 region has 11 residues. In nucleotides, the CDR3 is TGCAGTGCTAGCAAGGGTACGGGAGCTTTCTTT. Translated: CSASKGTGAFF.

This clonotype was observed a handful of times. This chain links TRBV19 with TRBJ2-6, with D uncertain. Germline V gene lookup returns CDR1 LNHDA and CDR2 SQIVND (reference sequence). V was cut by 3 bases and J by 0 bases, with 9 bases left in between. This CDR3 is built from 16 residues. The CDR3: CASSMTSYSGANVLTF. The CDR3 DNA reads as TGTGCCAGTAGTATGACGAGCTACTCTGGGGCCAACGTCCTGACTTTC.

The chain recombines TRBV18 with TRBJ2-1, with 8 bases identical to TRBD2. Germline V gene lookup returns CDR1 KGHSH and CDR2 LQKENI. The ends lost 2 bases at V and 7 bases at J; junction bases unmatched: 10. The CDR3 runs 16 residues. CDR3 sequence reads: CASSPSTASGLNEQFF. DNA of the CDR3: TGTGCCAGCTCACCAAGTACGGCTAGCGGGCTAAATGAGCAGTTCTTC.

This clonotype came up a few times. This chain links TRBV29-1 with TRBJ2-3, with unresolved D. The CDR3 is 13 residues long. Germline assignment: CDR1 SQVTM and CDR2 ANQGSEA. Trimming pared 4 bases from V and 2 bases from J, leaving 10 bases between. Here the CDR3 DNA reads TGCAGCGTTGTTGTCGGGTTCACAGATACGCAGTATTTT. This gives the protein CSVVVGFTDTQYF.

This clonotype was found many times. This chain connects TRBV14 to TRBJ2-7; D uncertain. The germline V gene encodes CDR1 SGHDN and CDR2 FVKESK. This CDR3 spans 11 amino acids. V lost 1 base, J lost 7 bases, and 5 bases lay in between. CDR3 region: CASSQGLEQYF. Here the CDR3 DNA reads TGTGCCAGCAGCCAAGGGTTGGAGCAGTACTTC.

The V call is TRBV29-1, the J call TRBJ2-3; D is possibly TRBD2 (5 bases). Per the germline V gene, CDR1 is SQVTM and CDR2 is ANQGSEA. This CDR3 has 16 amino acids. The V end was cut by 7 bases, the J end by 3 bases, with 23 bases between. CDR3 in DNA: TGCAGCGCCTCCGGGGTGGCAGGTCGAGGTACAGATACGCAGTATTTT. Translated, it gives CSASGVAGRGTDTQYF.

This clonotype was seen many times. The genes are TRBV5-1 and TRBJ2-3; the match to TRBD2 covers 7 bases. Unmatched junction bases numbered 7, after V lost 0 bases and J lost 0 bases. Germline V gene data show CDR1 as SGHRS and CDR2 as YFSETQ. The CDR3 is made up of 17 amino acids. As DNA, the CDR3 is TGCGCCAGCAGCTTGGCTTCCCTAGCGGCTAGCACAGATACGCAGTATTTT. This gives the protein CASSLASLAASTDTQYF.

This clonotype showed up many times. The genes are TRBV12-3 or TRBV12-4 and TRBJ1-2, with D possibly TRBD1 on 5 matching bases. The CDR3 has 16 residues. V was cut by 8 bases and J by 4 bases, with 23 bases left in between. The CDR3 here is CASGDSSIGAVYGYTF. In DNA form, the CDR3 reads TGTGCCAGCGGCGACTCCTCAATTGGGGCCGTCTATGGCTACACCTTC.

There are many counts of this clonotype. This chain links TRBV5-4 with TRBJ2-7, with TRBD1 matching over 8 bases. The length of the CDR3 is 15 residues. J lost 0 bases, V lost 5 bases, and 7 bases had no gene match. CDR1 is SGHNT and CDR2 is YYREEE in the germline V gene (reference sequence). This CDR3 reads CASSVGQASSYEQYF. The CDR3 region has the DNA TGTGCCAGCAGTGTGGGACAGGCGAGCTCCTACGAGCAGTACTTC.

The count of this clonotype is one. Because the CDR3 is missing its conserved closing phenylalanine or tryptophan, this is likely a read error. The genes are TRBV28 and TRBJ1-2; tentative D call: TRBD1 (5 bases). Germline values: CDR1 MDHEN, CDR2 SYDVKM. The ends were cut back, 6 bases at V and 4 bases at J, with 18 bases in the middle. The CDR3 covers 15 residues. CDR3 region: CASRSGGLELYGYTI. CDR3 sequence (DNA): TGTGCCAGCAGGAGTGGGGGATTAGAACTCTATGGCTACACCATC.

This clonotype was counted at least ten times. The chain is built from TRBV28 and TRBJ1-1; D not certain. The CDR3 is 19 amino acids. Germline V gives CDR1 MDHEN, CDR2 SYDVKM. The germline V and J ends were trimmed by 2 bases and 1 base, with 23 bases remaining between them. As DNA, the CDR3 is TGTGCCAGCAGTTTACCCTCCATTTTTTTCCGGACGGCGAACACTGAAGCTTTCTTT. This gives the protein CASSLPSIFFRTANTEAFF.

Ten or more counts support this clonotype. V is TRBV11-2 and J is TRBJ2-1, with D possibly being TRBD1 (6 bases). CDR1 is SGHAT and CDR2 is FQNNGV in the germline V gene. The CDR3 has 15 residues. Deletions cut 6 bases from V and 7 bases from J, with 19 bases between. This chain's CDR3 is CASSLRRTAGNEQFF. The CDR3 DNA reads TGTGCCAGCAGTCTCCGCCGGACAGCAGGAAATGAGCAGTTCTTC.

This chain links TRBV11-2 with TRBJ2-7, with D unresolved. The CDR3 totals 13 residues. From germline, CDR1 is SGHAT and CDR2 FQNNGV. The V end was cut by 1 base, the J end by 3 bases, with 7 bases between. CDR3 protein: CASSLGGNYEQYF. The DNA of the CDR3 is TGTGCCAGCAGCTTAGGTGGTAACTACGAGCAGTACTTC.

The V gene is TRBV28, the J gene TRBJ1-1; D not resolved. V was clipped by 3 bases and J by 7 bases, with 12 bases between them. The CDR3 runs to 13 residues. Germline CDR1 MDHEN, CDR2 SYDVKM. The DNA for the CDR3 is TGTGCCAGCAGTTTCGCAATCCGGGGTGAAGCTTTCTTT. This gives the protein CASSFAIRGEAFF.

This clonotype was seen repeatedly, ten times or more. The rearrangement links TRBV6-1 to TRBJ1-5, with 8 bases identical to TRBD1. Per germline, CDR1 MNHNS and CDR2 SASEGT. J was trimmed by 2 bases and V by 9 bases; bases with no gene match: 9. The CDR3 runs to 15 residues. This chain's CDR3 is CASETGVIGNQPQHF. The CDR3 DNA sequence: TGTGCCAGTGAGACAGGGGTTATCGGCAATCAGCCCCAGCATTTT.

The chain carries TRBV29-1 and TRBJ2-1; TRBD2 is a possible D gene (5 bases). The V and J ends lost 7 bases and 8 bases respectively, with 9 bases between them. CDR1 is SQVTM and CDR2 is ANQGSEA in the germline V gene. This CDR3 spans 10 amino acids. The CDR3 sequence is CSGGEDEQFF. The CDR3 nucleotides are TGCAGCGGGGGAGAGGATGAGCAGTTCTTC.

The chain recombines TRBV29-1 with TRBJ1-3; D is ambiguous. The germline CDR1 and CDR2 sequences are SQVTM and ANQGSEA. The V gene lost 7 bases and the J gene lost 0 bases, with 7 bases spanning the gap. The CDR3 has 12 residues. The CDR3 DNA reads as TGCAGCGCAACCCTCTCTGGAAACACCATATATTTT. It specifies CSATLSGNTIYF.